The 28 T cell receptor beta chains presented below share a single source sample, sequenced in a study of OX40 agonist ivuxolimab in advanced cancers. Method: immunoSEQ multiplex PCR; TCRdb's copy keeps in-frame clones and lacks some. The sample holds 20,000 to 30,000 clones, roughly 85% seen once. Sequenced here: CD4+ or CD8+ T cells sorted from blood, sampled in a trial of the OX40 agonist ivuxolimab. The receptors come from an adult with an advanced solid tumor such as melanoma, head and neck, liver or kidney cancer.

The J gene is TRBJ1-1, the V gene TRBV9; D not certain. V lost 4 bases and J lost 2, with 12 bases in between. There are 14 residues in the CDR3. Germline V gives CDR1 SGDLS, CDR2 YYNGEE. CDR3 region: CASSPDPGNTEAFF. As DNA, the CDR3 is TGTGCCAGCAGCCCCGACCCGGGTAACACTGAAGCTTTCTTT. The full variable domain, rest sourced from reference TRBV9 and TRBJ1-1, is DSGVTQTPKHLITATGQRVTLRCSPRSGDLSVYWYQQSLDQGLQFLIQYYNGEERAKGNILERFSAQQFPDLHSELNLSSLELGDSALYFCASSPDPGNTEAFFGQGTRLTVV.

J is TRBJ2-1 and V is TRBV4-1; TRBD2 aligns across 7 bases. Germline V gene data show CDR1 as MGHRA and CDR2 as YSYEKL. The CDR3 is 16 residues long. V shed 0 bases, J shed 10 bases, and the junction held 12 bases outside the gene matches. The CDR3 loop reads CASSQDLIAGRQEQFF. The CDR3 nucleotides read TGCGCCAGCAGCCAAGATTTAATAGCGGGCCGGCAGGAGCAGTTCTTC.

This chain connects TRBV9 to TRBJ2-2, with D perhaps matching TRBD1 or TRBD2 (5 bases each). This CDR3 has 17 residues. The V gene's germline CDR1 is SGDLS and CDR2 YYNGEE. Deletions cut 0 bases from V and 1 base from J, with 13 bases between. The CDR3 loop reads CASSVAPGRRNTGELFF. CDR3 DNA: TGTGCCAGCAGCGTAGCTCCGGGGCGGAGGAACACCGGGGAGCTGTTTTTT.

CDR3 sequence reads: CASSLEDNYEQYF. DNA for the CDR3: TGTGCCAGCAGCTTAGAGGACAACTACGAGCAGTACTTC. The V call is TRBV13, the J call TRBJ2-7; D may be TRBD1 (5 bases). Germline V lookup: CDR1 PRHDT, CDR2 FYEKMQ (reference sequence). Trimming pared 1 base from V and 3 bases from J, leaving 7 bases between. The CDR3 has 13 amino acids.

The V and J genes are TRBV13 and TRBJ2-7; D gene ambiguous. V lost 6 bases and J 7 bases, leaving 19 bases between the germline ends. The CDR3 length is 14 residues. Germline CDR1 is PRHDT and CDR2 is FYEKMQ (reference sequence). CDR3 nucleotides: TGTGCCAGCAGTCAAGCCGACCGCCTAGGGGAGCAGTACTTC. Protein: CASSQADRLGEQYF.

This chain uses TRBV7-9 with TRBJ2-1, with D perhaps TRBD1 (5 bases). The V end lost 9 bases, the J end lost 4 bases, and 16 bases lay between the germline ends. This CDR3 is built from 14 residues. From germline, CDR1 is SEHNR and CDR2 FQNEAQ (reference sequence). The CDR3 here is CARDDLGQYNEQFF. CDR3 DNA sequence: TGTGCCAGGGATGACTTGGGGCAGTACAATGAGCAGTTCTTC.

The chain links TRBV7-9 to TRBJ2-5, with D unresolved. This CDR3 region has 13 residues. Germline V CDR1 and CDR2: SEHNR, FQNEAQ (reference sequence). The V and J ends lost 1 base and 5 bases respectively, with 8 bases between them. This chain's CDR3 is CASSLDGFETQYF. For the CDR3, the DNA is TGTGCCAGCAGCTTAGACGGGTTTGAGACCCAGTACTTC.

The chain combines TRBV29-1 with TRBJ2-3, with TRBD2 matching 8 bases. The CDR3 runs 16 residues. V trimming: 2 bases; J trimming: 6 bases; junction bases outside the gene matches: 13. Germline V lookup: CDR1 SQVTM, CDR2 ANQGSEA. CDR3 in DNA: TGCAGCGTTGAACCCCGGGATCTAGCGGGCGTTGATACGCAGTATTTT. The encoded protein is CSVEPRDLAGVDTQYF.

This chain links TRBV5-1 with TRBJ1-3; a possible D gene is TRBD1 (6 bases). The V and J ends lost 4 bases and 4 bases respectively, with 15 bases between them. The CDR3 loop spans 15 amino acids. Germline assignment: CDR1 SGHRS and CDR2 YFSETQ. For the CDR3, the DNA is TGCGCCAGCAGCACGGACAGAGCAGGGGGAAACACCATATATTTT. Translating gives CASSTDRAGGNTIYF.

The rearrangement links TRBV5-5 to TRBJ1-1; D unresolved. CDR1 and CDR2 (germline): SGHKS, YYEKEE (reference sequence). The germline V and J ends were trimmed by 0 bases and 0 bases, with 9 bases remaining between them. The CDR3 is 15 amino acids. The CDR3 here is CASSLEGTVNTEAFF. The CDR3 DNA is TGTGCCAGCAGCTTGGAAGGCACTGTGAACACTGAAGCTTTCTTT.

The chain links TRBV4-1 to TRBJ1-5; D is unresolved. Germline lookup yields CDR1 MGHRA and CDR2 YSYEKL. With 1 base removed from V and 4 bases from J, the gap between germline ends came to 11 bases. CDR3 size: 15 residues. The CDR3 DNA follows: TGCGCCAGCAGCCAAGGCCCTAGTAGGAATCAGCCCCAGCATTTT. Amino acids: CASSQGPSRNQPQHF.

To note about this clone: Other DNA sequences in the sample encode the same CDR3. V gene TRBV5-1 combines with J gene TRBJ2-7; possibly TRBD2 for D (6 bases). The CDR3 is 14 residues long. V was pared by 3 bases and J by 0 bases, with 10 bases between. CDR1 is SGHRS and CDR2 is YFSETQ in the germline V gene. In DNA form, the CDR3 reads TGCGCCAGCAGCTCCGGGACTGGCTCCTACGAGCAGTACTTC. It translates to CASSSGTGSYEQYF.

The rearrangement links TRBV4-1 to TRBJ1-5; 8 bases map to TRBD1. Germline V gene lookup returns CDR1 MGHRA and CDR2 YSYEKL. The V gene end was trimmed by 4 bases and the J gene end by 2 bases; junction bases not matched to a gene: 4. The CDR3 contains 15 residues. The CDR3 DNA reads as TGCGCCAGCAGCCCGACAGGGGCCCGCAATCAGCCCCAGCATTTT. Protein: CASSPTGARNQPQHF.

This chain connects TRBV7-8 to TRBJ1-2; no definite D call. CDR3 length equals 12 residues. CDR1 SGHVS and CDR2 FQNEAQ come from the germline V gene. V shed 1 base and J shed 8 bases, with 8 bases lying between them. CDR3 nucleotide sequence: TGTGCCAGCAGCTTAGGGGGTAGGGGCTACACCTTC. Its protein is CASSLGGRGYTF.

This clone was found once. V usage is TRBV2 and J usage is TRBJ2-3; D is perhaps TRBD2 (7 bases). V was shortened by 8 bases and J by 6 bases, with 21 bases between the two germline ends. Germline CDR1 is SNHLY and CDR2 is FYNNEI. This CDR3 region has 15 residues. CDR3 coding DNA: TGTGCCAGCGTCTGGACTAGGGGGACCGGGGATACGCAGTATTTT. Its translation: CASVWTRGTGDTQYF.

The chain links TRBV7-8 to TRBJ1-6, with D tentatively TRBD1 (6 bases). The ends were cut back, 2 bases at V and 1 base at J, with 6 bases in the middle. The CDR3 covers 15 residues. Germline V CDR1 and CDR2: SGHVS, FQNEAQ. The CDR3 DNA sequence: TGTGCCAGCAGCTTAACAGGGTCCTATAATTCACCCCTCCACTTT. This gives the protein CASSLTGSYNSPLHF.

The genes are TRBV5-4 and TRBJ1-2; D is perhaps TRBD1 (6 bases). CDR1 and CDR2 (germline): SGHNT, YYREEE (reference sequence). V lost 4 bases, J lost 4 bases, and 17 bases lay in between. The CDR3 runs 15 residues. The DNA for the CDR3 is TGTGCCAGCAGCGGAAGGGGGAGCGGCTCCTATGGCTACACCTTC. Protein product: CASSGRGSGSYGYTF.

This clone has more than one count but fewer than ten. The chain employs TRBV4-3 and TRBJ2-6; D may be TRBD2 (5 bases). Germline V gene sequence: CDR1 LGHNA, CDR2 YSLEER. This CDR3 is 19 amino acids long. Trimming shortened V by 3 bases and J by 0 bases, and 18 bases separated the two germline ends. As DNA, the CDR3 is TGCGCCAGCAGCCAGGGCGGGTGGAGTGGCCTCTCTGGGGCCAACGTCCTGACTTTC. This translates into CASSQGGWSGLSGANVLTF.

J is TRBJ2-3 and V is TRBV5-6, with D uncertain. The CDR3 has 15 residues. From germline, CDR1 is SGHDT and CDR2 YYEEEE. Trimming cost V 2 bases and J 0 bases, with 10 bases left between them. CDR3 bases: TGTGCCAGCAGCTTTGGCTACCGAAGCACAGATACGCAGTATTTT. Its translation is CASSFGYRSTDTQYF.

The chain has TRBV9 and TRBJ1-2; 8 bases line up with TRBD1. Germline CDR1 and CDR2: SGDLS and YYNGEE. J was trimmed by 8 bases and V by 5 bases; bases with no gene match: 8. This CDR3 has 13 residues. The CDR3 region is CASSYGQGKGYTF. Written as DNA, the CDR3 is TGTGCCAGCAGTTACGGACAGGGTAAAGGCTACACCTTC. Full variable domain (rest looked up from reference TRBV9 and TRBJ1-2): DSGVTQTPKHLITATGQRVTLRCSPRSGDLSVYWYQQSLDQGLQFLIQYYNGEERAKGNILERFSAQQFPDLHSELNLSSLELGDSALYFCASSYGQGKGYTFGSGTRLTVV.

This clone is labeled medium-sized. The CDR3 coding sequence is TGTGCCAGCAGCTTAGCGTACAGGGCGGAGACCCAGTACTTC. Residues: CASSLAYRAETQYF. The rearrangement links TRBV7-9 to TRBJ2-5; D may be TRBD1 (6 bases). Looked up from germline, CDR1 is SEHNR and CDR2 is FQNEAQ (reference sequence). This CDR3 has 14 residues. Trimming stripped 0 bases from V and 5 bases from J, with 10 bases between.

The table lists this clone with a count of one. The chain employs TRBV9 and TRBJ2-5, with 11 bases identical to TRBD2. Trimming took 2 bases from V and 5 from J; bases not matched to a gene: 8. The germline V gene has CDR1 SGDLS and CDR2 YYNGEE. CDR3 length equals 16 residues. The CDR3: CASSVSGGAADETQYF. The DNA for the CDR3 is TGTGCCAGCAGCGTTAGCGGGGGGGCCGCAGACGAGACCCAGTACTTC.

This chain uses TRBV27 with TRBJ1-1, with 8 bases identical to TRBD1. The CDR3 loop spans 15 amino acids. V trimming: 6 bases; J trimming: 3 bases; junction bases outside the gene matches: 9. CDR1 is MNHEY and CDR2 is SMNVEV in the germline V gene (reference sequence). The CDR3 sequence: CASRLPTGADTEAFF. The CDR3 bases are TGTGCCAGCAGGCTCCCGACAGGGGCGGACACTGAAGCTTTCTTT.

The V gene is TRBV27, the J gene TRBJ1-4; no firm D call. V was pared by 1 base and J by 2 bases, with 11 bases between. From germline, CDR1 is MNHEY and CDR2 SMNVEV (reference sequence). The CDR3 contains 16 residues. CDR3 nucleotides: TGTGCCAGCAGTTTATGGTTTAGCAGGACTAATGAAAAACTGTTTTTT. It translates to CASSLWFSRTNEKLFF.

The chain uses TRBV9 and TRBJ2-3; 7 nucleotides line up with TRBD1. The trim removed 3 bases at V and 4 bases at J, leaving 11 bases unmatched. Germline assignment: CDR1 SGDLS and CDR2 YYNGEE. This CDR3 has 16 residues. The CDR3 coding sequence is TGTGCCAGCAGCGCAACAGGGGCCACGGCGCCAGATACGCAGTATTTT. Encoded protein: CASSATGATAPDTQYF.

The table lists this clone with a few counts. The chain links TRBV4-2 to TRBJ1-2; maybe TRBD1 (5 bases). The V end lost 3 bases, the J end lost 0 bases, and 11 bases lay between the germline ends. The V gene's germline CDR1 is LGHNA and CDR2 YNFKEQ. The CDR3 extends over 15 amino acids. The CDR3 spells CASSQARGSNYGYTF. In nucleotides, the CDR3 is TGTGCCAGCAGCCAGGCACGGGGGTCTAACTATGGCTACACCTTC.

The chain is built from TRBV27 and TRBJ1-1, with 8 bases matching TRBD1. The V segment lost 2 bases and the J segment 1 base; nucleotides outside the gene matches: 3. The length of the CDR3 is 15 residues. From germline, CDR1 is MNHEY and CDR2 SMNVEV (reference sequence). CDR3 sequence reads: CASSLAGGENTEAFF. The CDR3 coding sequence is TGTGCCAGCAGTTTAGCAGGGGGCGAGAACACTGAAGCTTTCTTT.

The chain uses TRBV27 and TRBJ1-6; D is undetermined. The CDR3 has 18 residues. Trimming removed 6 bases from V and 0 bases from J, with 18 bases in between. The V gene's germline CDR1 is MNHEY and CDR2 SMNVEV (reference sequence). CDR3 in amino acids: CASSWEVPTSSYNSPLHF. The DNA of the CDR3 is TGTGCCAGCAGCTGGGAGGTCCCGACGAGCTCCTATAATTCACCCCTCCACTTT.